The 30 T cell receptor beta chains listed next were all sequenced from one sample in a study of blood T cell repertoires in COVID-19. Using immunoSEQ multiplex PCR, the repertoire was profiled, and TCRdb retains in-frame clones only, with some absent. The table records 250,000 to 400,000 clones, approximately 87% of them present only once. The sample consisted of PBMCs or T cells enriched from blood (not recorded which). These receptors all come from a woman in her 30s who had recovered from COVID-19.

This chain uses TRBV19 with TRBJ2-1; a weak D match, TRBD1 (5 bases). V dropped 8 bases and J dropped 8 bases, with 22 bases sitting between them. Germline assignment: CDR1 LNHDA and CDR2 SQIVND (reference sequence). There are 15 residues in the CDR3. Written as DNA, the CDR3 is TGTGCCAGTTCCCGAGGCGCCCCGCAGGGCGATGAGCAGTTCTTC. It codes for CASSRGAPQGDEQFF. Full variable domain (remainder filled in from reference TRBV19 and TRBJ2-1): DGGITQSPKYLFRKEGQNVTLSCEQNLNHDAMYWYRQDPGQGLRLIYYSQIVNDFQKGDIAEGYSVSREKKESFPLTVTSAQKNPTAFYLCASSRGAPQGDEQFFGPGTRLTVL.

This clone was counted between two and nine times. J is TRBJ1-3 and V is TRBV5-4, with D possibly being TRBD1 (6 bases). V was pared by 1 base and J by 0 bases, with 11 bases between. This CDR3 has 16 amino acids. CDR1 and CDR2 from the germline V gene are SGHNT and YYREEE (reference sequence). CDR3 bases: TGTGCCAGCAGCTTGAGGGGGGGACCCTCTGGAAACACCATATATTTT. It encodes CASSLRGGPSGNTIYF.

The J gene is TRBJ1-1, the V gene TRBV28, with D maybe TRBD1 (5 bases). The CDR3 has 13 amino acids. CDR1 is MDHEN, CDR2 SYDVKM, per germline. The V end was cut by 6 bases, the J end by 2 bases, with 10 bases between. CDR3 protein: CASRRGVNTEAFF. The CDR3 DNA follows: TGTGCCAGCAGGCGGGGGGTCAACACTGAAGCTTTCTTT.

The CDR3 here is CASSPPGLAEVGELFF. The DNA for the CDR3 is TGCGCCAGCAGCCCGCCGGGACTAGCCGAAGTTGGGGAGCTGTTTTTT. The J gene is TRBJ2-2, the V gene TRBV4-1; 9 bases are a match to TRBD2. Per the germline V gene, CDR1 is MGHRA and CDR2 is YSYEKL. The J segment lost 8 bases and the V segment lost 4 bases, leaving 11 bases of the junction unmatched. The CDR3 extends over 16 amino acids.

The V call is TRBV4-3, the J call TRBJ1-2; the D gene is possibly TRBD1 (6 bases). This CDR3 region has 15 residues. Trimming left V 2 bases short and J 2 bases short, with 12 bases between. From germline, CDR1 is LGHNA and CDR2 YSLEER. The CDR3 DNA reads as TGCGCCAGCAGCCAACCCCAGGGGAAGAACTATGGCTACACCTTC. Amino acids: CASSQPQGKNYGYTF.

The chain employs TRBV14 and TRBJ1-3; D not resolved. The CDR3 is 13 residues long. CDR1 and CDR2 from the germline V gene are SGHDN and FVKESK. The V and J ends lost 4 bases and 11 bases respectively, with 15 bases between them. The CDR3 DNA follows: TGTGCCAGCAGCCGTGCGCTCTCCGGGGCCATATATTTT. Protein: CASSRALSGAIYF.

This clone appeared a single time. The genes are TRBV5-1 and TRBJ1-1; TRBD1 might be the D (6 bases). CDR1 is SGHRS, CDR2 YFSETQ, per germline. CDR3 length: 13 amino acids. Between the trimmed V and J ends, which lost 4 bases and 2 bases, there was a span of 9 bases. For the CDR3, the DNA is TGCGCCAGCAGCAGGGACACCAACACTGAAGCTTTCTTT. Translated: CASSRDTNTEAFF.

The CDR3 DNA reads TGTGCCAGCTCAACGGCTATTGGGAGAGCCGATGAGCAGTTCTTC. Residues: CASSTAIGRADEQFF. This rearrangement joins TRBV18 to TRBJ2-1; maybe TRBD2 (5 bases). The V end lost 5 bases, the J end lost 8 bases, and 19 bases lay between the germline ends. Germline V gene data show CDR1 as KGHSH and CDR2 as LQKENI. The CDR3 contains 15 residues.

The genes are TRBV29-1 and TRBJ2-2; D perhaps matches TRBD2 (6 bases). The CDR3 consists of 13 residues. V lost 4 bases to trimming and J lost 3 bases, with 9 bases between them. CDR1 is SQVTM and CDR2 is ANQGSEA in the germline V gene. The CDR3 DNA follows: TGCAGCGTTGTAGGACTATACACCGGGGAGCTGTTTTTT. This gives the protein CSVVGLYTGELFF.

This clone was counted a few times. The V call is TRBV19, the J call TRBJ2-2; 9 nucleotides line up with TRBD1. CDR1 is LNHDA and CDR2 is SQIVND in the germline V gene (reference sequence). The ends lost 8 bases at V and 6 bases at J; junction bases unmatched: 10. The CDR3 loop spans 15 amino acids. CDR3 amino acids: CASLWGTGTPGELFF. CDR3 bases: TGTGCCAGTTTGTGGGGGACAGGGACCCCCGGGGAGCTGTTTTTT.

The chain recombines TRBV28 with TRBJ1-1, with D tentatively TRBD1 (5 bases). Germline V gives CDR1 MDHEN, CDR2 SYDVKM. Trimming removed 5 bases from V and 5 bases from J, with 18 bases in between. The length of the CDR3 is 15 residues. The CDR3 DNA follows: TGTGCCAGCAGTCGCCCCGGGGGGGGAAGGACTGAAGCTTTCTTT. It specifies CASSRPGGGRTEAFF.

The genes are TRBV7-9 and TRBJ1-2, with D maybe TRBD1 (6 bases). Per the germline V gene, CDR1 is SEHNR and CDR2 is FQNEAQ (reference sequence). V lost 1 base, J lost 6 bases, and 9 bases lay in between. The CDR3 is 13 amino acids. CDR3 coding DNA: TGTGCCAGCAGCTTAGAAAACAGGGATGGCTACACCTTC. It specifies CASSLENRDGYTF.

The chain links TRBV29-1 to TRBJ2-2; TRBD1 agrees at 9 bases. The junction had 7 bases not matched to a gene; V was cut back by 6 bases and J by 5 bases. CDR1 and CDR2 (germline): SQVTM, ANQGSEA. The CDR3 covers 14 residues. The CDR3 here is CSVDPGTGTGELFF. CDR3 coding DNA: TGCAGCGTCGATCCCGGGACAGGGACCGGGGAGCTGTTTTTT.

This clone was seen a handful of times. At one end the junction does not follow the germline gene, possibly because of a read error. V gene TRBV7-7 combines with J gene TRBJ1-2; 8 bases line up with TRBD1. CDR1 SSHAT and CDR2 FNYEAQ come from the germline V gene (reference sequence). There are 17 residues in the CDR3. DNA of the CDR3: TGTGCTAGCAGCCTACCGATTGCCAGACAGGGGAAGAATGGCTACACCTTC. Encoded protein: CASSLPIARQGKNGYTF.

The CDR3 loop is CASSLRDGGNSPLHF. In nucleotides, the CDR3 is TGTGCCAGCAGCTTGCGGGACGGCGGCAATTCACCCCTCCACTTT. The rearrangement joins TRBV28 to TRBJ1-6; tentatively, D is TRBD1 (5 bases). Germline-derived CDR1 and CDR2 are MDHEN and SYDVKM. V lost 6 bases and J lost 7, with 16 bases in between. This CDR3 is 15 amino acids long.

The V call is TRBV4-1, the J call TRBJ1-3, with D unclear. The CDR3 totals 15 residues. The germline CDR1 and CDR2 sequences are MGHRA and YSYEKL. Trimming stripped 0 bases from V and 0 bases from J, with 6 bases between. In DNA, the CDR3 is TGCGCCAGCAGCCAAGATCGGGTCTCTGGAAACACCATATATTTT. It encodes CASSQDRVSGNTIYF.

CDR3 amino acids: CASAGDKDEQYF. CDR3 nucleotides: TGTGCCAGCGCGGGGGACAAAGACGAGCAGTACTTC. The J gene is TRBJ2-7, the V gene TRBV27, with D possibly being TRBD2 (7 bases). The V end was cut by 8 bases, the J end by 5 bases, with 13 bases between. The CDR3 runs 12 residues. CDR1 is MNHEY and CDR2 is SMNVEV in the germline V gene (reference sequence).

The chain has TRBV9 and TRBJ2-2; 7 bases are shared with TRBD1. This CDR3 is 13 amino acids long. Germline-derived CDR1 and CDR2 are SGDLS and YYNGEE. J gave up 6 bases and V 4 bases, and 3 bases lay outside the gene matches. The DNA of the CDR3 is TGTGCCAGCAGCATCGACAGGGCCGGGGAGCTGTTTTTT. It is translated as CASSIDRAGELFF.

The chain recombines TRBV10-2 with TRBJ2-3; tentative D call: TRBD2 (5 bases). V was clipped by 6 bases and J by 6 bases, with 10 bases between them. The CDR3 is made up of 12 amino acids. In germline, CDR1 is WSHSY, CDR2 SAAADI. The CDR3 reads CASRSPGDTQYF. CDR3 coding DNA: TGCGCCAGCAGAAGTCCGGGGGATACGCAGTATTTT.

This sequence joins TRBV5-1 and TRBJ2-7, with 9 bases matching TRBD2. The germline CDR1 and CDR2 sequences are SGHRS and YFSETQ. The CDR3 is made up of 15 amino acids. The trim removed 3 bases at V and 6 bases at J, leaving 10 bases unmatched. The CDR3 DNA sequence: TGCGCCAGCAGCTCCGTAAGCGGGGGGCATGGCGAGCAGTACTTC. This sequence encodes CASSSVSGGHGEQYF.

The chain couples TRBV7-2 to TRBJ2-2, with 8 bases identical to TRBD2. The V gene's germline CDR1 is SGHTA and CDR2 FQGNSA. The CDR3 covers 16 residues. V was pared by 3 bases and J by 2 bases, with 5 bases of the junction left unmatched. The CDR3 DNA reads TGTGCCAGCAGCTTCATAGCGGGGTACAACACCGGGGAGCTGTTTTTT. Translation gives CASSFIAGYNTGELFF. Full variable domain (rest looked up from reference TRBV7-2 and TRBJ2-2): GAGVSQSPSNKVTEKGKDVELRCDPISGHTALYWYRQSLGQGLEFLIYFQGNSAPDKSGLPSDRFSAERTGGSVSTLTIQRTQQEDSAVYLCASSFIAGYNTGELFFGEGSRLTVL.

CDR3 loop: CASSSVKGAYSPLHF. The CDR3 nucleotides read TGTGCCAGCAGTTCCGTCAAGGGGGCATATTCACCCCTCCACTTT. The chain couples TRBV27 to TRBJ1-6; 7 positions agree with TRBD1. The CDR3 consists of 15 residues. V shed 4 bases and J 8 bases; nucleotides not matched to a gene: 8. From germline, CDR1 is MNHEY and CDR2 SMNVEV (reference sequence).

In its sample, this clone was seen once. V gene TRBV19 combines with J gene TRBJ2-3; TRBD2 agrees at 9 bases. Looked up from germline, CDR1 is LNHDA and CDR2 is SQIVND (reference sequence). The V segment lost 1 base and the J segment 6 bases; nucleotides outside the gene matches: 5. This CDR3 is 15 amino acids long. CDR3 nucleotides: TGTGCCAGTAGTATAGGCGGGGGGGCCGGGGATACGCAGTATTTT. Translated, it gives CASSIGGGAGDTQYF.

The chain couples TRBV24-1 to TRBJ1-4; 9 positions agree with TRBD1. This CDR3 is 18 amino acids long. CDR1 is KGHDR and CDR2 is SFDVKD in the germline V gene. V shed 3 bases and J 4 bases; nucleotides not matched to a gene: 11. The CDR3: CATSDAGTGYRLNEKLFF. The CDR3 bases are TGTGCCACCAGTGATGCCGGGACAGGGTACCGCCTTAATGAAAAACTGTTTTTT.

The chain carries TRBV5-1 and TRBJ2-7, with a weak D call TRBD2 (6 bases). Germline V lookup: CDR1 SGHRS, CDR2 YFSETQ. The V gene lost 0 bases and the J gene lost 2 bases, with 12 bases spanning the gap. The CDR3 sequence is 15 residues long. The CDR3 DNA sequence: TGCGCCAGCAGCTTGGGGGCAGGGAGGACCTACGAGCAGTACTTC. This encodes CASSLGAGRTYEQYF.

The chain uses TRBV3-1 (or the pseudogene TRBV3-2) and TRBJ1-3; TRBD1 might be the D (5 bases). This CDR3 is 15 amino acids long. Germline V CDR1 and CDR2: LGHDT, YNNKEL (reference sequence). V was shortened by 4 bases and J by 4 bases, with 14 bases between the two germline ends. For the CDR3, the DNA is TGTGCCAGCAGCCCCAGGGACTTCGCCGGAAACACCATATATTTT. Its translation: CASSPRDFAGNTIYF.

This sequence joins TRBV5-1 and TRBJ2-3; 11 nucleotides match TRBD1. The germline gives CDR1 SGHRS, CDR2 YFSETQ. This CDR3 has 16 residues. The J segment lost 3 bases and the V segment lost 4 bases, leaving 7 bases of the junction unmatched. CDR3 sequence reads: CASSQDRGLNTDTQYF. CDR3 nucleotides: TGCGCCAGCAGCCAGGACAGGGGGCTGAATACAGATACGCAGTATTTT.

This sequence joins TRBV5-6 and TRBJ1-5; 7 bases are shared with TRBD1. The CDR3 loop spans 14 amino acids. The V and J ends lost 4 bases and 7 bases, in that order; junction bases with no gene match: 8. Germline CDR1 and CDR2: SGHDT and YYEEEE. The CDR3 is CASSLGQPGQPQHF. Written as DNA, the CDR3 is TGTGCCAGCAGCCTGGGACAGCCGGGCCAGCCCCAGCATTTT.

V usage is TRBV6-2 or TRBV6-3 and J usage is TRBJ2-3; a weak D match, TRBD2 (5 bases). Trimming pared 2 bases from V and 1 base from J, leaving 7 bases between. The CDR3 is 14 residues long. Germline V gives CDR1 MNHEY, CDR2 SVGEGT. This CDR3 reads CASSYLAGTDTQYF. Here the CDR3 DNA reads TGTGCCAGCAGTTACCTAGCCGGCACAGATACGCAGTATTTT.

J is TRBJ1-2 and V is TRBV18; D may be TRBD1 (5 bases). Germline V gives CDR1 KGHSH, CDR2 LQKENI. V shed 2 bases and J shed 3 bases, with 10 bases lying between them. The CDR3 has 14 residues. The CDR3 bases are TGTGCCAGCTCACCAGGGGCTGGGGACTATGGCTACACCTTC. Translating gives CASSPGAGDYGYTF.